What follows describes a single T cell receptor beta chain. The antigen is unknown. The study ran its PCR with 60 Vbeta and 13 Jbeta primers. Method: immunoSEQ multiplex PCR; TCRdb's copy keeps in-frame clones and lacks some. The sample contains some 120,000 clones, around two thirds of which appear only once. The data stem from a study of cytomegalovirus exposure and HLA in healthy donors. The CDR3 extends over 16 amino acids. Germline-derived CDR1 and CDR2 are WNHNN and SYGVQD (reference sequence). Findings of the study overall: When a later analysis compared HLA-associated TCR beta chains with equally common others, the HLA-associated chains turned out to be more clonally expanded and to have lower generation probabilities. Usually a TCR sequence was rare, but some public TCRs were found in many donors. A likely sequencing artifact accounted for one observed cluster of highly shared sequence variants. TCR association rates varied by HLA locus in a later analysis, with DRB1 highest and HLA-C lowest.

Material: PBMCs. V and J are TRBV10-1 and TRBJ2-4; 9 bases align to TRBD1. This clonotype was obtained from a woman aged 40 to 50 in good health and CMV-seropositive. The CDR3 spells CVTDRGRVPAKNIQYF. The DNA of the CDR3 is TGCGTCACGGACAGGGGCCGGGTTCCAGCCAAAAACATTCAGTACTTC.